This T cell receptor (beta chain) comes out of a study of patients and donors after allogeneic stem cell transplantation. MiXCR, run by TCRdb on the RT-PCR reads, gives a single entry per CDR3 protein. The sample records about 150,000 distinct CDR3 sequences, over 35% being singletons. The germline V and J ends were trimmed by 1 base and 3 bases, with 9 bases remaining between them. Germline V gene lookup returns CDR1 LGHNA and CDR2 YNFKEQ. The CDR3 consists of 14 residues. The TCR originated in a human donor who was either an allogeneic HSCT recipient or a stem cell or donor lymphocyte infusion donor (not recorded which). It is not recorded whose cells these are; they may come from a transplant donor. The gene calls are TRBV4-2 and TRBJ1-1; D may be TRBD1 (6 bases). The sample consisted of blood, either unsorted or a sorted T cell fraction (not recorded which). CDR3 sequence reads: CASSQGGAHTEAFF. In nucleotides, the CDR3 is TGTGCCAGCAGCCAAGGGGGGGCTCACACTGAAGCTTTCTTT.